This note documents a single T cell receptor (beta chain) sequence. The sample comes from a study of Ad26.COV2.S vaccination and SARS-CoV-2 variants. Treatment noted: about 20 received Ad26.COV2.S at low or high dose, single or two shots; about five received placebo; per-sample allocation not given. Collection of samples fell on day 63 after the first vaccine or placebo injection. Measured with immunoSEQ multiplex PCR; TCRdb has only the in-frame clones, and not every one. The repertoire holds just over 350,000 clones, with approximately 81% as singletons. The source of this sequence is a person between 18 and 65 years old who received the Ad26.COV2.S COVID-19 vaccine or a placebo. The sequencing here drew on peripheral blood, taken in a trial of Ad26.COV2.S vaccine versus placebo.

In DNA, the CDR3 is TGTGCCAGCAGTGAACCCCGACAGGGTTCCTACGAGCAGTACTTC. Its protein product is CASSEPRQGSYEQYF. The V and J genes are TRBV2 and TRBJ2-7; 7 bases map to TRBD1. CDR1 is SNHLY and CDR2 is FYNNEI in the germline V gene. The J segment lost 1 base and the V segment lost 2 bases, leaving 5 bases of the junction unmatched. The CDR3 totals 15 residues.